These 14 T cell receptor beta chains share one sample of origin, sequenced in a study of identical twins. MiXCR, applied by TCRdb to the 5' RACE reads, yields one record per CDR3 protein. There are 500,000 to 550,000 distinct CDR3 sequences in the sample; about a fifth occur only once, and approximately 0.52% lies in the top ten. The data were also submitted as part of a second study, on yellow fever vaccine responses in identical twins.

The sample consisted of CD4+ T cells sorted from blood. The receptors derive from a woman aged 18-30 years in good health.

This chain joins TRBV3-1 and TRBJ1-1, with D unresolved. The CDR3 loop spans 14 amino acids. Germline lookup yields CDR1 LGHDT and CDR2 YNNKEL (reference sequence). V lost 1 base and J lost 4, with 10 bases in between. The CDR3 nucleotides read TGTGCCAGCAGCCAAGTTGGAGGTTCCACTGAAGCTTTCTTT. Translated: CASSQVGGSTEAFF.

The gene calls are TRBV28 and TRBJ2-7; TRBD2 matches at 9 bases. The CDR3 totals 14 residues. V dropped 6 bases and J dropped 3; count of bases not matched to a gene: 6. CDR1 MDHEN and CDR2 SYDVKM come from the germline V gene. CDR3 residues: CASRGLAEFYEQYV. CDR3 nucleotide sequence: TGTGCCAGCAGGGGACTAGCCGAATTCTACGAGCAGTACGTC.

This clonotype was seen repeatedly, ten times or more. This chain uses TRBV12-3 or TRBV12-4 with TRBJ1-5; no clear D gene. The CDR3 runs 13 residues. V was cut by 5 bases and J by 5 bases, with 10 bases left in between. The CDR3 sequence: CASSPTADQPQHF. The CDR3 region has the DNA TGTGCCAGCAGTCCCACGGCCGATCAGCCCCAGCATTTT.

The genes are TRBV5-5 and TRBJ2-1; 13 bases line up with TRBD2. CDR3 length equals 17 residues. J was trimmed by 1 base and V by 4 bases; bases with no gene match: 5. The germline CDR1 and CDR2 sequences are SGHKS and YYEKEE (reference sequence). CDR3 nucleotides: TGTGCCAGCAGCCCCGGACTAGCGGGAGCGTCCTACAATGAGCAGTTCTTC. As protein: CASSPGLAGASYNEQFF.

This chain uses TRBV29-1 with TRBJ2-7, with D perhaps TRBD2 (6 bases). Trimming left V 4 bases short and J 2 bases short, with 18 bases between. The CDR3 length is 15 residues. In germline, CDR1 is SQVTM, CDR2 ANQGSEA. This CDR3 is CSVVGFGRGPYEQYF. As DNA, the CDR3 is TGCAGCGTTGTAGGTTTCGGGCGGGGCCCCTACGAGCAGTACTTC.

This clonotype has more than one count but fewer than ten. V gene TRBV7-8 combines with J gene TRBJ2-1; 12 bases are a match to TRBD2. CDR3 size: 16 residues. Germline V gene lookup returns CDR1 SGHVS and CDR2 FQNEAQ. V was clipped by 1 base and J by 5 bases; unmatched bases: 3. CDR3 loop: CASSLGRLAGDNEQFF. DNA of the CDR3: TGTGCCAGCAGCTTAGGGCGACTAGCGGGGGACAATGAGCAGTTCTTC.

The J gene is TRBJ2-5, the V gene TRBV6-1; 10 bases match TRBD2. The CDR3 runs 16 residues. With 7 bases clipped from V and 6 bases from J, the junction kept 14 bases outside the gene matches. Germline CDR1 is MNHNS and CDR2 is SASEGT. CDR3 region: CASTRVGTSDVKTQYF. The CDR3 DNA sequence: TGTGCCAGCACGAGGGTTGGGACTAGCGATGTCAAGACCCAGTACTTC.

The genes are TRBV12-3 or TRBV12-4 and TRBJ1-3, with a weak D call TRBD1 (5 bases). The CDR3 contains 13 residues. V was clipped by 3 bases and J by 9 bases, with 12 bases between them. The CDR3 sequence is CASSLGPPGTIYF. As DNA, the CDR3 is TGTGCCAGCAGTTTGGGGCCTCCGGGCACCATATATTTT.

This clonotype was observed a few times. V and J are TRBV7-9 and TRBJ2-1; 7 nucleotides agree with TRBD1. Germline-derived CDR1 and CDR2 are SEHNR and FQNEAQ (reference sequence). The V gene end was trimmed by 5 bases and the J gene end by 4 bases; junction bases not matched to a gene: 11. This CDR3 is 16 amino acids long. Here the CDR3 DNA reads TGTGCCAGCAGCCGTGGAGCCGGGACAGATTACAATGAGCAGTTCTTC. This translates into CASSRGAGTDYNEQFF. Full variable domain (rest looked up from reference TRBV7-9 and TRBJ2-1): DTGVSQNPRHKITKRGQNVTFRCDPISEHNRLYWYRQTLGQGPEFLTYFQNEAQLEKSRLLSDRFSAERPKGSFSTLEIQRTEQGDSAMYLCASSRGAGTDYNEQFFGPGTRLTVL.

This clonotype occurred a few times. The J gene is TRBJ2-2, the V gene TRBV10-3; D is perhaps TRBD2 (5 bases). V lost 7 bases, J lost 4 bases, and 22 bases lay in between. CDR1 is ENHRY and CDR2 is SYGVKD in the germline V gene. This CDR3 is 17 amino acids long. The CDR3 reads CAIMGIPASSGTGELFF. For the CDR3, the DNA is TGTGCCATCATGGGGATCCCGGCTAGCTCGGGCACCGGGGAGCTGTTTTTT.

The CDR3: CASGLSSGAYNEQFF. DNA of the CDR3: TGTGCTAGTGGTTTGAGTAGCGGAGCCTACAATGAGCAGTTCTTC. The J gene is TRBJ2-1, the V gene TRBV12-5; a possible D gene is TRBD2 (6 bases). Germline V CDR1 and CDR2: LGHNT, FRNRAP. The CDR3 loop spans 15 amino acids. V was cut by 2 bases and J by 2 bases, with 10 bases left in between. Together with reference TRBV12-5 and TRBJ2-1, the CDR3 gives the full variable domain: DARVTQTPRHKVTEMGQEVTMRCQPILGHNTVFWYRQTMMQGLELLAYFRNRAPLDDSGMPKDRFSAEMPDATLATLKIQPSEPRDSAVYFCASGLSSGAYNEQFFGPGTRLTVL.

This clonotype was recorded a few times. J is TRBJ1-1 and V is TRBV7-9, with D perhaps TRBD1 (6 bases). The CDR3 spans 16 residues. V was clipped by 5 bases and J by 0 bases, with 16 bases between them. Germline values: CDR1 SEHNR, CDR2 FQNEAQ (reference sequence). The CDR3 reads CASSLGTLRMNTEAFF. The CDR3 region has the DNA TGTGCCAGCAGCCTCGGGACACTCCGCATGAACACTGAAGCTTTCTTT.

The table lists this clonotype with many counts. This rearrangement joins TRBV24-1 to TRBJ2-1; 9 nucleotides agree with TRBD1. Germline loops: CDR1 KGHDR, CDR2 SFDVKD. The CDR3 covers 18 residues. With V trimmed by 4 bases and J by 6 bases, 15 bases remained unmatched. The CDR3 region has the DNA TGTGCCACCAGTGAAACACTCACCGGGACAGGGAGACTCAATGAGCAGTTCTTC. This encodes CATSETLTGTGRLNEQFF.

This clonotype showed up just a few times. This sequence joins TRBV20-1 and TRBJ2-5; TRBD2 is a possible D gene (5 bases). This CDR3 contains 14 residues. Trimming pared 4 bases from V and 2 bases from J, leaving 14 bases between. The germline V gene has CDR1 DFQATT and CDR2 SNEGSKA (reference sequence). CDR3 nucleotides: TGCAGTGCTACCCTCGGACTGAGACAAGAGACCCAGTACTTC. Encoded protein: CSATLGLRQETQYF.